This note documents a single T cell receptor (beta chain) sequence. The antigen remains undetermined. J gave up 4 bases and V 5 bases, and 6 bases lay outside the gene matches. Germline-derived CDR1 and CDR2 are LGHNT and FRNRAP. The CDR3 consists of 15 residues. In the PCR, 60 Vbeta and 13 Jbeta primers were used. The method was immunoSEQ multiplex PCR; TCRdb's version includes in-frame clones alone and lacks a portion of them. The sample carries some 170,000 clones, 80% to 90% recorded once. The entry originates in a study of cytomegalovirus exposure and HLA in healthy donors. Notes on the study in general: Accurate prediction of HLA-A and HLA-B alleles (for most subjects) was reportedly achieved from TCR beta sequences.

This receptor was identified in a man aged 50-60 years in good health and CMV-seropositive. This chain joins TRBV12-5 and TRBJ2-3, with 10 bases matching TRBD1. What was sequenced was PBMCs. CDR3 bases: TGTGCTAGTGGTCTGGGACAGGGGAGGGCAGATACGCAGTATTTT. This translates into CASGLGQGRADTQYF. Based on the CDR3 plus reference TRBV12-5 and TRBJ2-3, the full variable domain is DARVTQTPRHKVTEMGQEVTMRCQPILGHNTVFWYRQTMMQGLELLAYFRNRAPLDDSGMPKDRFSAEMPDATLATLKIQPSEPRDSAVYFCASGLGQGRADTQYFGPGTRLTVL.